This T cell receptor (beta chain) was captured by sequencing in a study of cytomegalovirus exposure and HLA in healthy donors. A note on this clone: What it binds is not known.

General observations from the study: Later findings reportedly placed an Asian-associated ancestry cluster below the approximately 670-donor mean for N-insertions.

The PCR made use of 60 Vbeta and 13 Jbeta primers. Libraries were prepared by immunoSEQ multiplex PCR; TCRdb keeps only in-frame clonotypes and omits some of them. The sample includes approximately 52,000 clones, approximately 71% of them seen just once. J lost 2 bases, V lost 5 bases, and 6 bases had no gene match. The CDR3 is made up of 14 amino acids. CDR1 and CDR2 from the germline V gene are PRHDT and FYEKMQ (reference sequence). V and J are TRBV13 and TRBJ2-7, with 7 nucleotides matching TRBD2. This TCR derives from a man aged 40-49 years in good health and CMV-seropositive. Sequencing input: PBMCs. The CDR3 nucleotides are TGTGCCAGCAGCGAAACTAGCGCTGCCTACGAGCAGTACTTC. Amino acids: CASSETSAAYEQYF. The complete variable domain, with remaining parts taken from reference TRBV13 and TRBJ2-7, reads AAGVIQSPRHLIKEKRETATLKCYPIPRHDTVYWYQQGPGQDPQFLISFYEKMQSDKGSIPDRFSAQQFSDYHSELNMSSLELGDSALYFCASSETSAAYEQYFGPGTRLTVT.